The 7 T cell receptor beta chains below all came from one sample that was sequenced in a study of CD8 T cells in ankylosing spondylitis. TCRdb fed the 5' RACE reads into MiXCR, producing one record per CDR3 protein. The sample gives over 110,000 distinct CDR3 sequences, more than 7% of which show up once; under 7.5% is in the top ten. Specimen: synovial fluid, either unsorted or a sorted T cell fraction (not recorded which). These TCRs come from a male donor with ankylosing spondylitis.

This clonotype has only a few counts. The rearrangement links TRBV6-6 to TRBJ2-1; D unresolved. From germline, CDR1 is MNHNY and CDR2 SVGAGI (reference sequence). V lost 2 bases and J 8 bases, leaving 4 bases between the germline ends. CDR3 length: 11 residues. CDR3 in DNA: TGTGCCAGCAGTTACCTGTATGAGCAGTTCTTC. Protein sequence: CASSYLYEQFF.

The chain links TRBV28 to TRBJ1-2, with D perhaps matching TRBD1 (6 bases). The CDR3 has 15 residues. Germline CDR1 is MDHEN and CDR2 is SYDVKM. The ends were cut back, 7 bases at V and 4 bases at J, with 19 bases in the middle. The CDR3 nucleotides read TGTGCCAGCATCAGCAGGGGCATACCTGTCTATGGCTACACCTTC. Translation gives CASISRGIPVYGYTF.

The CDR3 spells CASSDGGSGANVLTF. CDR3 sequence (DNA): TGCGCCAGCAGCGACGGGGGCTCTGGGGCCAACGTCCTGACTTTC. The chain has TRBV10-1 and TRBJ2-6, with D possibly matching TRBD2 (6 bases). Germline CDR1 is WNHNN and CDR2 is SYGVQD (reference sequence). The CDR3 consists of 15 residues. V dropped 6 bases and J dropped 0 bases, with 9 bases sitting between them.

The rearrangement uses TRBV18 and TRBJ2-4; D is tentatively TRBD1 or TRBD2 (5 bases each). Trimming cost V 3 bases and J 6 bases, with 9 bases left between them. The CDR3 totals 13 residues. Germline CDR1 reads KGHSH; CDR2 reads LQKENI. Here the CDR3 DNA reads TGTGCCAGCTCACCCCCGGGGACAAACATTCAGTACTTC. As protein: CASSPPGTNIQYF.

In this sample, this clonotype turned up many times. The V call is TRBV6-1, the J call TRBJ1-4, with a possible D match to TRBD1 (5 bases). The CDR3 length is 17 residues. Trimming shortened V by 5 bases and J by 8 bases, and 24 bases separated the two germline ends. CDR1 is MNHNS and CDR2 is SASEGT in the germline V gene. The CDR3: CASSPDSGPFTREKLFF. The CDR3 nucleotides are TGTGCCAGCAGTCCCGACAGTGGGCCCTTTACAAGGGAAAAACTGTTTTTT.

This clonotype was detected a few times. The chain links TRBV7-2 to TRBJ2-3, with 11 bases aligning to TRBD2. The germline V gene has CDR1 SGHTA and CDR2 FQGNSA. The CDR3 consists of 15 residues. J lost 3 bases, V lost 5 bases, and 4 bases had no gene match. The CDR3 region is CASSKRTSGTDTQYF. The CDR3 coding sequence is TGTGCCAGCAGCAAACGGACTAGCGGGACAGATACGCAGTATTTT.

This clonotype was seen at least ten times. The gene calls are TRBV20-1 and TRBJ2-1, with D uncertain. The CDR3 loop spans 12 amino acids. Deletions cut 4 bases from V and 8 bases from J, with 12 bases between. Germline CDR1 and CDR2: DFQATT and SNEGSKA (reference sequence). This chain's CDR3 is CSAMRTADEQFF. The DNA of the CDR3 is TGCAGTGCTATGAGGACGGCGGATGAGCAGTTCTTC.